Listed below are T cell receptor beta chains from one sample, sequenced in a study of blood T cell repertoires in COVID-19. This table comes from immunoSEQ multiplex PCR, and its TCRdb copy is limited to in-frame clones, with some not included. The sample includes approximately 180,000 clones, 82% of them seen just once. Sequenced: peripheral blood. All receptors come from an older woman with acute or convalescent COVID-19. The CDR3 runs from the conserved cysteine through the conserved F or W. D genes are given only for firm matches. Size is stated for part of the rows, as once, few or many counts, or as a class when the clone is expanded.

clone_size,j_call,d_call,v_call,cdr3_aa,cdr3_nt
few,TRBJ2-1,NA,TRBV19,CASSTGESSYNEQFF,TGTGCCAGTAGTACAGGGGAAAGCTCCTACAATGAGCAGTTCTTC
NA,TRBJ2-1,TRBD2,TRBV3-1/TRBV3-2,CASSQGLAGWDEQFF,TGTGCCAGCAGCCAGGGACTAGCGGGGTGGGATGAGCAGTTCTTC
NA,TRBJ2-3,NA,TRBV2,CASSELQSTHTQYF,TGTGCCAGCAGTGAACTGCAATCTACGCATACGCAGTATTTT
NA,TRBJ2-7,TRBD2,TRBV28,CASTPPGTSPREEQYF,TGTGCCAGCACCCCACCCGGGACTAGCCCGAGGGAGGAGCAGTACTTC
once,TRBJ1-2,TRBD1,TRBV6-5,CASSSITGEGGYTF,TGTGCCAGCAGTTCGATTACAGGGGAAGGCGGCTACACCTTC
NA,TRBJ2-1,TRBD1,TRBV10-3,CAISESEPGGEQFF,TGTGCCATCAGTGAGTCGGAACCAGGGGGAGAGCAGTTCTTC
NA,TRBJ2-5,TRBD2,TRBV4-1,CASSQGNSGGPRETQYF,TGCGCCAGCAGCCAAGGGAATAGCGGGGGACCTCGAGAGACCCAGTACTTC
NA,TRBJ2-3,NA,TRBV19,CASSIGLARTDTQYF,TGTGCCAGTAGTATCGGGCTAGCGAGGACAGATACGCAGTATTTT
NA,TRBJ2-3,TRBD1,TRBV18,CASSPGTGQYAQYF,TGTGCCAGCTCACCTGGGACAGGGCAGTATGCGCAGTATTTT
NA,TRBJ2-1,TRBD2,TRBV7-2,CASSSYGGYNEQFF,TGTGCCAGCAGCAGTTACGGGGGGTACAATGAGCAGTTCTTC
NA,TRBJ2-5,TRBD2,TRBV7-8,CASSPRTSGGVETQYF,TGTGCCAGCAGCCCGCGGACTAGCGGGGGGGTCGAGACCCAGTACTTC
NA,TRBJ2-1,TRBD2,TRBV6-6,CASSLQAGGIYNEQFF,TGTGCCAGCAGTCTCCAGGCGGGAGGGATCTACAATGAGCAGTTCTTC
NA,TRBJ1-2,TRBD1,TRBV6-2/TRBV6-3,CASSPGQGWRSYTF,TGTGCCAGCAGTCCCGGACAGGGTTGGCGGAGCTACACCTTC
NA,TRBJ2-2,NA,TRBV27,CASSLGRTGELFF,TGTGCCAGCAGTTTGGGGAGGACCGGGGAGCTGTTTTTT
NA,TRBJ2-2,NA,TRBV10-3,CAISSDLVTGELFF,TGTGCCATCAGCAGCGACCTTGTGACCGGGGAGCTGTTTTTT
few,TRBJ1-1,TRBD1,TRBV19,CASSIGQGADTEAFF,TGTGCCAGTAGTATCGGACAGGGGGCAGACACTGAAGCTTTCTTT
NA,TRBJ2-1,TRBD2,TRBV5-1,CASSFSSGFAEQFF,TGCGCCAGCAGCTTCTCTAGCGGGTTTGCTGAGCAGTTCTTC
NA,TRBJ2-3,NA,TRBV27,CASSSQRALDTQYF,TGTGCCAGCAGTTCCCAGCGGGCCCTGGATACGCAGTATTTT
NA,TRBJ1-6,TRBD1,TRBV30,CAWSTGQGWNSPLHF,TGTGCCTGGAGTACTGGACAGGGATGGAATTCACCCCTCCACTTT
once,TRBJ2-7,NA,TRBV5-6,CASSSGRAEQYF,TGTGCCAGCAGCTCGGGAAGAGCTGAGCAGTACTTC
few,TRBJ2-1,TRBD2,TRBV5-8,CASSFGLAGWSYNEQFF,TGTGCCAGCAGCTTCGGGCTAGCGGGATGGTCCTACAATGAGCAGTTCTTC
few,TRBJ1-2,TRBD1,TRBV6-5,CASRGTGLNYGYTF,TGTGCCAGCAGGGGGACAGGGTTGAACTATGGCTACACCTTC
NA,TRBJ1-2,NA,TRBV29-1,CSVERSGRHGYTF,TGCAGCGTTGAACGAAGTGGGCGACATGGCTACACCTTC
NA,TRBJ2-6,NA,TRBV12-5,CASAVSGANVLTF,TGTGCTAGTGCCGTCTCTGGGGCCAACGTCCTGACTTTC
NA,TRBJ1-1,NA,TRBV11-2,CASSFSGVTEAFF,TGTGCCAGCAGCTTCTCAGGGGTGACTGAAGCTTTCTTT
NA,TRBJ2-7,NA,TRBV10-3,CAISESKTGIYEQYF,TGTGCCATCAGTGAGTCGAAAACAGGGATCTACGAGCAGTACTTC
NA,TRBJ2-3,NA,TRBV27,CASRSVYRPNSTDTQYF,TGTGCCAGCAGATCGGTGTATCGCCCTAATAGCACAGATACGCAGTATTTT